What follows are 14 T cell receptor beta chains derived from one specimen sequenced in a study of blood T cell repertoires in COVID-19. TCRdb's copy holds only in-frame clones and misses some; the assay was immunoSEQ multiplex PCR. The sample has fewer than 300,000 clones; around 87% are singletons. The sample comprised peripheral blood. The source is a woman in her fifties or sixties with acute or convalescent COVID-19.

This clone was recorded a few times. V and J are TRBV5-1 and TRBJ2-1; the D is unclear. Germline V gene data show CDR1 as SGHRS and CDR2 as YFSETQ. This CDR3 region has 11 residues. The germline V and J ends were trimmed by 2 bases and 8 bases, with 5 bases remaining between them. The CDR3 nucleotides read TGCGCCAGCAGCTTCTTATATGAGCAGTTCTTC. It codes for CASSFLYEQFF. The variable domain in full, with the rest retrieved from reference TRBV5-1 and TRBJ2-1, is KAGVTQTPRYLIKTRGQQVTLSCSPISGHRSVSWYQQTPGQGLQFLFEYFSETQRNKGNFPGRFSGRQFSNSRSEMNVSTLELGDSALYLCASSFLYEQFFGPGTRLTVL.

This sequence joins TRBV5-1 and TRBJ2-4, with TRBD1 matching over 8 bases. In germline, CDR1 is SGHRS, CDR2 YFSETQ. This CDR3 comprises 14 residues. The junction had 10 bases not matched to a gene; V was cut back by 8 bases and J by 6 bases. This CDR3 reads CASTGGGRGNIQYF. As DNA, the CDR3 is TGCGCCAGTACAGGGGGTGGACGAGGAAACATTCAGTACTTC.

The V call is TRBV2, the J call TRBJ2-7; unclear D gene. Per germline, CDR1 SNHLY and CDR2 FYNNEI. V lost 6 bases, J lost 7 bases, and 16 bases lay in between. The CDR3 is made up of 13 amino acids. CDR3 amino acids: CASSALGPVEQYF. In nucleotides, the CDR3 is TGTGCCAGCAGCGCCCTAGGCCCCGTAGAGCAGTACTTC. Based on the CDR3 plus reference TRBV2 and TRBJ2-7, the full variable domain is EPEVTQTPSHQVTQMGQEVILRCVPISNHLYFYWYRQILGQKVEFLVSFYNNEISEKSEIFDDQFSVERPDGSNFTLKIRSTKLEDSAMYFCASSALGPVEQYFGPGTRLTVT.

This clone is a singleton in its sample. The chain carries TRBV11-2 and TRBJ1-1; no firm D call. V lost 2 bases, J lost 5 bases, and 9 bases lay in between. This CDR3 has 13 residues. Germline V gene data show CDR1 as SGHAT and CDR2 as FQNNGV. CDR3 sequence reads: CASSLPAGTEAFF. CDR3 bases: TGTGCCAGCAGCTTACCGGCGGGGACTGAAGCTTTCTTT.

The sample holds a few counts of this clone. The chain uses TRBV24-1 and TRBJ1-2, with 7 bases aligning to TRBD1. This CDR3 has 13 amino acids. The trim removed 5 bases at V and 3 bases at J, leaving 2 bases unmatched. CDR1 is KGHDR and CDR2 is SFDVKD in the germline V gene. As DNA, the CDR3 is TGTGCCACCAGTGCAGGGGGAGACTATGGCTACACCTTC. Translated: CATSAGGDYGYTF.

This chain connects TRBV7-4 to TRBJ1-4; D may be TRBD1 (6 bases). The germline V gene encodes CDR1 SGHVT and CDR2 SQSDAQ. Between the trimmed V and J ends, which lost 5 bases and 5 bases, there was a span of 9 bases. This CDR3 is built from 13 residues. As DNA, the CDR3 is TGTGCCAGCAGCCTACAGGGAAATGAAAAACTGTTTTTT. This encodes CASSLQGNEKLFF.

The chain is built from TRBV9 and TRBJ1-3; D might be TRBD1 (5 bases). Trimming shortened V by 0 bases and J by 0 bases, and 16 bases separated the two germline ends. CDR1 is SGDLS and CDR2 is YYNGEE in the germline V gene. The CDR3 length is 18 residues. CDR3 in amino acids: CASSVVRQGKSSGNTIYF. In DNA form, the CDR3 reads TGTGCCAGCAGCGTAGTCCGGCAGGGTAAAAGCTCTGGAAACACCATATATTTT.

The chain joins TRBV28 to TRBJ1-1; 8 bases match TRBD1. This CDR3 is 13 amino acids long. J gave up 0 bases and V 9 bases, and 3 bases lay outside the gene matches. Germline CDR1 MDHEN, CDR2 SYDVKM. The CDR3: CASSTGVNTEAFF. In DNA form, the CDR3 reads TGTGCCAGTTCGACAGGGGTGAACACTGAAGCTTTCTTT.

This chain connects TRBV2 to TRBJ1-5, with D possibly TRBD1 on 6 matching bases. From germline, CDR1 is SNHLY and CDR2 FYNNEI. CDR3 length equals 14 residues. Trimming removed 4 bases from V and 12 bases from J, with 19 bases in between. The CDR3 region has the DNA TGTGCCAGCAGTGCTCGAGAGGGGACAAATCTCCAGCATTTT. Translated, it gives CASSAREGTNLQHF.

This sequence joins TRBV29-1 and TRBJ2-1, with TRBD2 matching 7 bases. V dropped 7 bases and J dropped 2; count of bases not matched to a gene: 8. This CDR3 has 14 residues. Germline V CDR1 and CDR2: SQVTM, ANQGSEA. In nucleotides, the CDR3 is TGCAGCGCTGCAAAGCTAGCGGCCTACAATGAGCAGTTCTTC. Protein: CSAAKLAAYNEQFF.

This rearrangement joins TRBV5-6 to TRBJ2-1; TRBD1 is a possible D gene (5 bases). The V and J ends lost 3 bases and 7 bases respectively, with 17 bases between them. There are 15 residues in the CDR3. Per germline, CDR1 SGHDT and CDR2 YYEEEE. CDR3 in amino acids: CASSSSQGLRNEQFF. The CDR3 bases are TGTGCCAGCAGCTCCTCGCAGGGTTTAAGGAATGAGCAGTTCTTC.

V gene TRBV4-1 combines with J gene TRBJ2-1; 14 nucleotides line up with TRBD2. CDR1 MGHRA and CDR2 YSYEKL come from the germline V gene. The trim removed 3 bases at V and 6 bases at J, leaving 7 bases unmatched. The CDR3 totals 17 residues. CDR3 region: CASSHRLAGGPINEQFF. In DNA, the CDR3 is TGCGCCAGCAGCCATAGACTAGCGGGAGGGCCTATCAATGAGCAGTTCTTC.

The V and J genes are TRBV5-5 and TRBJ1-2; tentative D call: TRBD1 (6 bases). Germline-derived CDR1 and CDR2 are SGHKS and YYEKEE (reference sequence). This CDR3 region has 13 residues. Trimming stripped 0 bases from V and 3 bases from J, with 6 bases between. The CDR3 region has the DNA TGTGCCAGCAGCTTGGACAGGGACTATGGCTACACCTTC. Translating it yields CASSLDRDYGYTF.

The rearrangement uses TRBV7-3 and TRBJ2-1, with D possibly TRBD1 on 6 matching bases. The germline V and J ends were trimmed by 5 bases and 6 bases, with 20 bases remaining between them. The germline V gene encodes CDR1 SGHTA and CDR2 FQGTGA. The CDR3 is 16 residues long. The CDR3 coding sequence is TGTGCCAGCAGCGTACACCGGGACAACCCATCCAATGAGCAGTTCTTC. Residues: CASSVHRDNPSNEQFF.